Listed here is a single TCR beta chain. TCRdb's copy holds only in-frame clones and misses some; the assay was immunoSEQ multiplex PCR. The repertoire includes over 200,000 clones, about 91% of them detected once, and approximately 2.5% sits in the top ten. This sample is part of a study of blood T cell repertoires in COVID-19. V was shortened by 0 bases and J by 5 bases, with 5 bases between the two germline ends. The CDR3 totals 13 residues. Germline CDR1 is PRHDT and CDR2 is FYEKMQ (reference sequence). The sequence was collected from a person under 35 with COVID-19, enrolled during active disease. Sequenced material: peripheral blood. The gene calls are TRBV13 and TRBJ1-5; possibly TRBD1 for D (5 bases). The CDR3 coding sequence is TGTGCCAGCAGCTTAGGCAGGGATCAGCCCCAGCATTTT. Translating gives CASSLGRDQPQHF.